These 7 T cell receptor beta chains share one sample of origin, sequenced in a study of cytomegalovirus exposure and HLA in healthy donors. PCR amplification relied on 60 Vbeta primers (plus 13 Jbeta primers). Data came from immunoSEQ multiplex PCR; TCRdb stores just in-frame clones and leaves some out. Of about 59,000 clones listed, roughly nine tenths are singletons. The sequenced sample consisted of PBMCs. All receptors come from a man aged 25 to 40 in good health and CMV-seropositive.

The chain employs TRBV27 and TRBJ1-6; D not certain. Looked up from germline, CDR1 is MNHEY and CDR2 is SMNVEV (reference sequence). V lost 4 bases, J lost 9 bases, and 7 bases lay in between. This CDR3 spans 12 amino acids. For the CDR3, the DNA is TGTGCCAGCAGTTCACTCGGTTCACCCCTCCACTTT. Residues: CASSSLGSPLHF.

The rearrangement joins TRBV2 to TRBJ1-1; TRBD1 agrees at 9 bases. CDR3 length: 13 amino acids. The J segment lost 7 bases and the V segment lost 6 bases, leaving 6 bases of the junction unmatched. The V gene's germline CDR1 is SNHLY and CDR2 FYNNEI. The CDR3 is CASRGQGTGEAFF. The CDR3 bases are TGTGCCAGCAGGGGACAGGGCACAGGTGAAGCTTTCTTT.

The chain has TRBV30 and TRBJ2-1; tentatively, D is TRBD1 (5 bases). V was clipped by 7 bases and J by 0 bases, with 13 bases between them. The length of the CDR3 is 14 residues. Germline V gene lookup returns CDR1 GTSNPN and CDR2 SVGIG (reference sequence). The CDR3 nucleotides read TGTGCCTTACAGAGACAGAGCTCCTACAATGAGCAGTTCTTC. It codes for CALQRQSSYNEQFF.

V gene TRBV23-1 combines with J gene TRBJ1-5; D is possibly TRBD1 (6 bases). TRBV23-1 is flagged as an ORF with uncertain function. Between the trimmed V and J ends, which lost 1 base and 0 bases, there was a span of 22 bases. The CDR3 has 20 residues. DNA for the CDR3: TGCGCCAGCAGTCAATTCCGCCGGGAGGGGGGGGATTATAGCAATCAGCCCCAGCATTTT. Protein sequence: CASSQFRREGGDYSNQPQHF.

The chain links TRBV11-2 to TRBJ2-7; D unresolved. This CDR3 is 12 amino acids long. V was cut by 0 bases and J by 3 bases, with 3 bases left in between. Germline assignment: CDR1 SGHAT and CDR2 FQNNGV. The CDR3 loop is CASSLDLYEQYF. The CDR3 nucleotides read TGTGCCAGCAGCTTAGATCTCTACGAGCAGTACTTC.

The CDR3 sequence: CAWSVGAGNVLTEAFF. As DNA, the CDR3 is TGTGCCTGGAGTGTAGGGGCAGGGAATGTCCTCACTGAAGCTTTCTTT. V is TRBV30 and J is TRBJ1-1; a weak D match, TRBD1 (5 bases). The CDR3 runs 16 residues. Trimming took off 0 bases at V and 4 bases at J, with 18 bases between the two ends. Germline loops: CDR1 GTSNPN, CDR2 SVGIG (reference sequence).

This chain uses TRBV14 with TRBJ2-1; D is ambiguous. This CDR3 is 13 amino acids long. V was pared by 0 bases and J by 10 bases, with 10 bases between. Germline V gene data show CDR1 as SGHDN and CDR2 as FVKESK. CDR3 coding DNA: TGTGCCAGCAGCCAAGAAAAGCGCAACGAGCAGTTCTTC. Its translation is CASSQEKRNEQFF.